These 7 T cell receptor beta chains originate from one sample sequenced in a study of blood T cells in healthy people across ages. PCR was performed a second time for roughly 7 to 11 cycles using a sample-barcoded 5' primer and a J-beta primer mix. MiXCR was run by TCRdb on the 5' RACE reads, yielding one entry per CDR3 protein. The sample shows approximately 1.5 million distinct CDR3 sequences, roughly 30% of them seen only once. The source material was blood. The source of these receptors is a woman aged 30 to 39 in good health.

This clonotype was seen ten or more times. V usage is TRBV12-3 or TRBV12-4 and J usage is TRBJ2-3, with unresolved D. V was cut by 5 bases and J by 4 bases, with 16 bases left in between. The CDR3 loop spans 15 amino acids. CDR3: CASSLQDSGSDTQYF. DNA for the CDR3: TGTGCCAGCAGTCTTCAGGATTCTGGGTCAGATACGCAGTATTTT.

The V gene is TRBV3-1, the J gene TRBJ1-1; the D is unclear. The CDR3 is made up of 15 amino acids. Germline loops: CDR1 LGHDT, CDR2 YNNKEL (reference sequence). V was cut by 4 bases and J by 5 bases, with 17 bases left in between. This chain's CDR3 is CASSPIGTRATEAFF. In DNA, the CDR3 is TGTGCCAGCAGCCCAATCGGCACCCGGGCAACTGAAGCTTTCTTT.

The table lists this clonotype with a few counts. This sequence joins TRBV24-1 and TRBJ2-7, with D possibly being TRBD1 or TRBD2 (5 bases each). Germline V CDR1 and CDR2: KGHDR, SFDVKD. The germline V and J ends were trimmed by 7 bases and 6 bases, with 15 bases remaining between them. The CDR3 runs to 13 residues. CDR3: CATSEPGTSEQYF. The CDR3, as DNA: TGTGCCACCAGCGAACCTGGGACGTCCGAGCAGTACTTC.

This clonotype was seen more than once but under ten times. The CDR3 bases are TGCGCCAGCAGCCAAGATCAGGGGACCCCCTACGAGCAGTACTTC. Its translation: CASSQDQGTPYEQYF. This chain uses TRBV4-1 with TRBJ2-7; D may be TRBD1 (6 bases). CDR1 is MGHRA and CDR2 is YSYEKL in the germline V gene. V was cut by 0 bases and J by 2 bases, with 11 bases left in between. This CDR3 is 15 amino acids long.

V and J are TRBV4-2 and TRBJ2-2; 10 bases match TRBD2. V lost 6 bases and J lost 2; bases outside the gene matches: 3. This CDR3 spans 15 amino acids. Germline CDR1 reads LGHNA; CDR2 reads YNFKEQ. The CDR3 region is CASSLAGDNTGELFF. DNA of the CDR3: TGTGCCAGCAGTCTAGCGGGGGACAACACCGGGGAGCTGTTTTTT.

V and J are TRBV12-3 or TRBV12-4 and TRBJ2-7, with unresolved D. This CDR3 has 15 amino acids. The V gene lost 5 bases and the J gene lost 0 bases, with 14 bases spanning the gap. Here the CDR3 DNA reads TGTGCCAGCAGTCTAGACCAGACTCTCTCCTACGAGCAGTACTTC. Translated, it gives CASSLDQTLSYEQYF.

This clonotype was seen a handful of times. V is TRBV28 and J is TRBJ1-2, with D hard to call. V lost 7 bases and J 4 bases, leaving 7 bases between the germline ends. The CDR3 consists of 11 residues. Germline CDR1 and CDR2: MDHEN and SYDVKM. The CDR3 region has the DNA TGTGCCAGCACCGACTTCTATGGCTACACCTTC. Translation gives CASTDFYGYTF.